A single sample is the source of the 21 T cell receptor beta chains below, sequenced in a study of blood T cell repertoires in COVID-19. Only in-frame clones appear in the TCRdb table, and some are missing; sequencing was by immunoSEQ multiplex PCR. The sample includes 70,000 to 90,000 clones, roughly 85% of them seen just once. The specimen was peripheral blood. Receptors originate from a human donor in a cohort sampled during active COVID-19.

V usage is TRBV2 and J usage is TRBJ1-2; no firm D call. V was pared by 1 base and J by 3 bases, with 9 bases between. The germline V gene has CDR1 SNHLY and CDR2 FYNNEI. The CDR3 has 14 residues. CDR3 residues: CASSEVLPYYGYTF. The CDR3 nucleotides are TGTGCCAGCAGTGAAGTCCTCCCTTACTATGGCTACACCTTC.

This chain links TRBV3-1 (or the pseudogene TRBV3-2) with TRBJ1-4; D may be TRBD1 (5 bases). Germline CDR1 reads LGHDT; CDR2 reads YNNKEL (reference sequence). V was pared by 1 base and J by 8 bases, with 26 bases between. CDR3 size: 19 residues. The CDR3 loop reads CASSQGGGPMALGGEKLFF. In nucleotides, the CDR3 is TGTGCCAGCAGCCAAGGTGGTGGACCGATGGCCCTGGGGGGGGAAAAACTGTTTTTT.

This clone was seen once. The chain combines TRBV11-2 with TRBJ1-4, with TRBD1 matching 10 bases. Germline V gene lookup returns CDR1 SGHAT and CDR2 FQNNGV. The V and J ends lost 4 bases and 6 bases, in that order; junction bases with no gene match: 2. The CDR3 runs to 14 residues. This chain's CDR3 is CASSSGTGDEKLFF. DNA for the CDR3: TGTGCCAGCAGCTCCGGGACAGGGGATGAAAAACTGTTTTTT.

This chain uses TRBV10-3 with TRBJ1-1; 8 nucleotides line up with TRBD1. J was trimmed by 1 base and V by 5 bases; bases with no gene match: 9. The CDR3 extends over 16 amino acids. From germline, CDR1 is ENHRY and CDR2 SYGVKD. This chain's CDR3 is CAISSFPGQANTEAFF. The DNA of the CDR3 is TGTGCCATCAGTTCATTTCCGGGACAGGCGAACACTGAAGCTTTCTTT.

The chain recombines TRBV9 with TRBJ2-2, with 8 nucleotides matching TRBD1. The V segment lost 0 bases and the J segment 4 bases; nucleotides outside the gene matches: 5. Germline V gene sequence: CDR1 SGDLS, CDR2 YYNGEE. This CDR3 is built from 16 residues. The CDR3 region is CASSVVGTGGTGELFF. In nucleotides, the CDR3 is TGTGCCAGCAGCGTAGTTGGAACAGGGGGCACCGGGGAGCTGTTTTTT. Full variable domain (remainder filled in from reference TRBV9 and TRBJ2-2): DSGVTQTPKHLITATGQRVTLRCSPRSGDLSVYWYQQSLDQGLQFLIQYYNGEERAKGNILERFSAQQFPDLHSELNLSSLELGDSALYFCASSVVGTGGTGELFFGEGSRLTVL.

The rearrangement joins TRBV30 to TRBJ2-7; possibly TRBD1 for D (5 bases). In germline, CDR1 is GTSNPN, CDR2 SVGIG (reference sequence). V was pared by 0 bases and J by 5 bases, with 17 bases between. The CDR3 has 15 residues. The CDR3, as DNA: TGTGCCTGGAGTGTAGGGCAGGGAATTTCCCACGAGCAGTACTTC. Protein product: CAWSVGQGISHEQYF.

V is TRBV28 and J is TRBJ2-3, with D uncertain. V lost 6 bases and J 2 bases, leaving 9 bases between the germline ends. Per germline, CDR1 MDHEN and CDR2 SYDVKM. CDR3 length: 13 residues. CDR3 in DNA: TGTGCCAGCAGCCACCCTATCACAGATACGCAGTATTTT. Residues: CASSHPITDTQYF.

In its sample, this clone was seen once. This sequence joins TRBV7-2 and TRBJ1-3; possible D gene TRBD1, 6 bases. Germline values: CDR1 SGHTA, CDR2 FQGNSA. The V and J ends lost 3 bases and 0 bases respectively, with 9 bases between them. CDR3 size: 15 residues. The CDR3 here is CASSLDSTSGNTIYF. CDR3 nucleotide sequence: TGTGCCAGCAGCTTGGACAGCACCTCTGGAAACACCATATATTTT.

This chain links TRBV4-1 with TRBJ1-5; D possibly corresponds to TRBD1 (6 bases). The CDR3 contains 14 residues. V shed 0 bases and J shed 11 bases, with 14 bases lying between them. Germline CDR1 reads MGHRA; CDR2 reads YSYEKL. CDR3 loop: CASSQESIQGTQHF. Here the CDR3 DNA reads TGCGCCAGCAGCCAAGAAAGCATTCAGGGGACCCAGCATTTT.

The V gene is TRBV9, the J gene TRBJ2-1, with 8 bases that match TRBD2. Germline loops: CDR1 SGDLS, CDR2 YYNGEE. V trimming: 4 bases; J trimming: 6 bases; junction bases outside the gene matches: 3. CDR3 length: 13 residues. CDR3 DNA sequence: TGTGCCAGCAGCACCGGGACTAGCAATGAGCAGTTCTTC. This encodes CASSTGTSNEQFF.

There are a few counts of this clone. The rearrangement joins TRBV10-3 to TRBJ2-7; D gene unclear. Germline V gene data show CDR1 as ENHRY and CDR2 as SYGVKD. This CDR3 contains 13 residues. V lost 0 bases to trimming and J lost 3 bases, with 6 bases between them. In DNA, the CDR3 is TGTGCCATCAGTGAGTCTGCGTTCTACGAGCAGTACTTC. It yields the protein CAISESAFYEQYF.

This chain links TRBV5-1 with TRBJ1-6; TRBD1 matches at 7 bases. CDR1 is SGHRS and CDR2 is YFSETQ in the germline V gene. With 4 bases clipped from V and 9 bases from J, the junction kept 16 bases outside the gene matches. The CDR3 contains 17 residues. CDR3: CASSRDSGPKRSSPLHF. CDR3 DNA: TGCGCCAGCAGCAGGGACAGCGGACCCAAACGGAGTTCACCCCTCCACTTT.

CDR3 sequence (DNA): TGTGCCAGCAGCTCCCGGGACAGGGTTCACGGGGAGCTGTTTTTT. It is translated as CASSSRDRVHGELFF. The rearrangement joins TRBV7-2 to TRBJ2-2, with 9 bases aligning to TRBD1. The CDR3 is 15 amino acids. The germline V gene encodes CDR1 SGHTA and CDR2 FQGNSA. V shed 4 bases, J shed 7 bases, and the junction held 7 bases outside the gene matches.

J is TRBJ2-1 and V is TRBV11-2; tentative D call: TRBD2 (6 bases). This CDR3 is built from 18 residues. Germline loops: CDR1 SGHAT, CDR2 FQNNGV. V was clipped by 0 bases and J by 3 bases, with 18 bases between them. The CDR3 sequence is CASSLDPLGAGNYNEQFF. In nucleotides, the CDR3 is TGTGCCAGCAGCTTAGATCCTCTCGGGGCGGGGAACTACAATGAGCAGTTCTTC.

This chain joins TRBV6-5 and TRBJ2-5; 8 bases map to TRBD1. This CDR3 spans 12 amino acids. The V and J ends lost 8 bases and 5 bases, in that order; junction bases with no gene match: 4. The V gene's germline CDR1 is MNHEY and CDR2 SVGAGI. The CDR3 DNA reads TGTGCCAGCCGGGACAGGATCGAGACCCAGTACTTC. It is translated as CASRDRIETQYF.

The chain is built from TRBV19 and TRBJ1-1, with D possibly TRBD1 on 6 matching bases. The CDR3 contains 12 residues. V dropped 7 bases and J dropped 11 bases, with 17 bases sitting between them. Germline V gives CDR1 LNHDA, CDR2 SQIVND (reference sequence). The CDR3 DNA follows: TGTGCCAGTACTGGGGACACCTCCCAGGCTTTCTTT. It codes for CASTGDTSQAFF.

Note on this clone: Other DNA sequences from this sample encode an identical CDR3 as well. The rearrangement links TRBV19 to TRBJ1-5; 7 bases are shared with TRBD1. This CDR3 spans 14 amino acids. The germline V gene has CDR1 LNHDA and CDR2 SQIVND (reference sequence). With 2 bases clipped from V and 2 bases from J, the junction kept 0 bases outside the gene matches. CDR3 amino acids: CASSITGGNQPQHF. CDR3 DNA: TGTGCCAGTAGTATAACAGGGGGCAATCAGCCCCAGCATTTT.

This clone has only one observation. This rearrangement joins TRBV27 to TRBJ2-1, with TRBD2 identical over 8 bases. The CDR3 contains 14 residues. Germline values: CDR1 MNHEY, CDR2 SMNVEV (reference sequence). Trimming cost V 5 bases and J 5 bases; bases outside gene matches: 5. Here the CDR3 reads CASSIAGYNNEQFF. In DNA, the CDR3 is TGTGCCAGCAGTATAGCGGGATACAACAATGAGCAGTTCTTC.

This clone was found once. The chain links TRBV18 to TRBJ1-2, with TRBD1 matching over 9 bases. The V gene end was trimmed by 3 bases and the J gene end by 2 bases; junction bases not matched to a gene: 4. Germline V lookup: CDR1 KGHSH, CDR2 LQKENI. The CDR3 contains 15 residues. Here the CDR3 reads CASSPPGTGNYGYTF. The CDR3, as DNA: TGTGCCAGCTCACCCCCAGGGACAGGGAACTATGGCTACACCTTC.

The V and J genes are TRBV7-3 and TRBJ2-1, with 7 bases aligning to TRBD2. This CDR3 spans 17 amino acids. The J segment lost 1 base and the V segment lost 5 bases, leaving 11 bases of the junction unmatched. Germline loops: CDR1 SGHTA, CDR2 FQGTGA. The CDR3 DNA follows: TGTGCCAGCAGCACACGGGGTCTAGCGGATTCCTACAATGAGCAGTTCTTC. This sequence encodes CASSTRGLADSYNEQFF. Full variable domain (outside the CDR3, taken from reference TRBV7-3 and TRBJ2-1): GAGVSQTPSNKVTEKGKYVELRCDPISGHTALYWYRQSLGQGPEFLIYFQGTGAADDSGLPNDRFFAVRPEGSVSTLKIQRTERGDSAVYLCASSTRGLADSYNEQFFGPGTRLTVL.

The chain carries TRBV10-3 and TRBJ2-2, with 8 nucleotides matching TRBD2. CDR1 ENHRY and CDR2 SYGVKD come from the germline V gene. Losses at the gene ends were 1 base for V and 0 bases for J; bases not matched to a gene: 1. The CDR3 runs to 16 residues. Here the CDR3 DNA reads TGTGCCATCAGTGAGTATAGCGGGACGAACACCGGGGAGCTGTTTTTT. This sequence encodes CAISEYSGTNTGELFF.